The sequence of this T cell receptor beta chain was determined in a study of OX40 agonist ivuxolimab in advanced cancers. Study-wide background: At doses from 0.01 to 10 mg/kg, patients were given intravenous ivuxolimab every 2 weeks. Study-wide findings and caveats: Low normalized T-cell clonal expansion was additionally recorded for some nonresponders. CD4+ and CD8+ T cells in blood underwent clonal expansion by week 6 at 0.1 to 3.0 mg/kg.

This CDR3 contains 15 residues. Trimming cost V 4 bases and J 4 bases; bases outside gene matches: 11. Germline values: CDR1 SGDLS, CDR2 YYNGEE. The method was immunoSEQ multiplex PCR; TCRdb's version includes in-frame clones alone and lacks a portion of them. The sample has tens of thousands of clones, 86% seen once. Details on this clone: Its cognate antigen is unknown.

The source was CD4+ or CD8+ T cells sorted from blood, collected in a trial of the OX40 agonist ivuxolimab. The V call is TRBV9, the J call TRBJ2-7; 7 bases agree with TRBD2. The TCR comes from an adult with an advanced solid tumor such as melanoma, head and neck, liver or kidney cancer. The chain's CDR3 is CASSTWEGSGYEQYF. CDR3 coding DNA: TGTGCCAGCAGCACCTGGGAGGGCTCCGGGTACGAGCAGTACTTC.